Reported below is one TCR beta chain. This sample was taken from a study of T cells after somatic rescue of genetic block. Here immunoSEQ multiplex PCR was the method, and the copy in TCRdb shows in-frame clones only, minus some. Of about 67,000 clones detected, 90% to 95% appear once; the ten largest clones hold around 3%. CDR3 length: 15 amino acids. J was trimmed by 6 bases and V by 6 bases; bases with no gene match: 10. The germline V gene encodes CDR1 MDHEN and CDR2 SYDVKM. The V and J genes are TRBV28 and TRBJ2-2; TRBD1 agrees at 7 bases. Sequencing was performed on peripheral blood mononuclear cells (PBMCs). The clonotype originates from a man in his forties. The CDR3 sequence is CASSLQRQGAGELFF. DNA for the CDR3: TGTGCCAGCAGCCTACAGAGGCAGGGGGCCGGGGAGCTGTTTTTT.